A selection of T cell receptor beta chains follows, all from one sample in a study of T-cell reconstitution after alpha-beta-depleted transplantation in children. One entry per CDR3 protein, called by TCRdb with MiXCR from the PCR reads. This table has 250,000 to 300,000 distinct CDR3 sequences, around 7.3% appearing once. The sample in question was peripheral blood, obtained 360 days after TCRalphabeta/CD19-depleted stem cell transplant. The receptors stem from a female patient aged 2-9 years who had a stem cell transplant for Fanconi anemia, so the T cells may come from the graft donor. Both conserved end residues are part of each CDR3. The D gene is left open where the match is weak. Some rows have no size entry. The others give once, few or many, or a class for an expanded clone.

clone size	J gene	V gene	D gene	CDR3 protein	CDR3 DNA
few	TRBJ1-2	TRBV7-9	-	CASSLAVQYNGYTF	TGTGCCAGCAGCTTAGCGGTCCAGTACAATGGCTACACCTTC
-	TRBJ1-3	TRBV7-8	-	CASNSGGEGYGNTIYF	TGTGCCAGCAACTCGGGGGGCGAAGGTTATGGAAACACCATATATTTT
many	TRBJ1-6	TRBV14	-	CASSQYAGGRDSPLHF	TGTGCCAGCAGCCAGTACGCAGGTGGCCGCGATTCACCCCTCCACTTT
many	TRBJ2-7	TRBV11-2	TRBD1	CASSSPGTGIYEQYF	TGTGCCAGCAGCTCGCCCGGGACAGGGATCTACGAGCAGTACTTC
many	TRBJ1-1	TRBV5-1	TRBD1	CASSLDLRQGFSNTEAFF	TGCGCCAGCAGCTTGGATTTGAGACAGGGGTTTTCGAACACTGAAGCTTTCTTT
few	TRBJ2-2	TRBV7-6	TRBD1	CASSLAYARGRANTGELFF	TGTGCCAGCAGCTTAGCGTATGCCAGGGGGCGTGCGAACACCGGGGAGCTGTTTTTT
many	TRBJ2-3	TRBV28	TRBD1	CASSLWTGTDTQYF	TGTGCCAGCAGTTTATGGACAGGGACAGATACGCAGTATTTT
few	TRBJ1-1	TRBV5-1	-	CASSWGGDTEAFF	TGCGCCAGCAGCTGGGGGGGGGACACTGAAGCTTTCTTT
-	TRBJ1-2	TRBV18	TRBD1	CASSPPGGTGNYGYTF	TGTGCCAGCTCACCCCCGGGGGGGACAGGGAACTATGGCTACACCTTC
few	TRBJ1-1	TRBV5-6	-	CASSQEPRDTHFMVF	TGTGCCAGCAGCCAGGAACCCCGGGACACCCATTTTATGGTCTTT
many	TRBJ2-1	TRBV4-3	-	CASSQDIRNEQFF	TGCGCCAGCAGCCAAGATATTCGAAATGAGCAGTTCTTC
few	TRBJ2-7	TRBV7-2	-	CASSQPVVGSSYEQYF	TGTGCCAGCAGCCAGCCCGTGGTCGGCAGCTCCTACGAGCAGTACTTC
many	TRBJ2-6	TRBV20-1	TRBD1	CSAYRGYGANVLTF	TGCAGTGCTTACAGGGGTTATGGGGCCAACGTCCTGACTTTC
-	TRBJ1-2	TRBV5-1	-	CASSLGDGSMGYTF	TGCGCCAGCAGCTTGGGAGACGGATCTATGGGCTACACCTTC
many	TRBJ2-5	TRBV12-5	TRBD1	CASGLDGAWTGQETQYF	TGTGCTAGTGGTCTGGACGGTGCGTGGACAGGACAAGAGACCCAGTACTTC
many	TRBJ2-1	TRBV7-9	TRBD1	CASSWDRGSDEQFF	TGTGCCAGCAGCTGGGACAGGGGTAGCGATGAGCAGTTCTTC
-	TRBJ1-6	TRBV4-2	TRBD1	CASSQETGSSYNSPLHF	TGTGCCAGCAGCCAAGAGACAGGGAGCTCCTATAATTCACCCCTCCACTTT
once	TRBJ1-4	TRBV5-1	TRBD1	CASSLAGTAGEKLFF	TGCGCCAGCAGCTTGGCGGGGACAGCCGGCGAAAAACTGTTTTTT
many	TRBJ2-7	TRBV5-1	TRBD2	CASSLVSGSEGLYEQYF	TGCGCCAGCAGCTTGGTTAGCGGGAGTGAGGGGTTATACGAGCAGTACTTC
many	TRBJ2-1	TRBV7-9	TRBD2	CASSSGLAGHQFF	TGTGCCAGCAGCTCCGGACTAGCGGGACATCAGTTCTTC
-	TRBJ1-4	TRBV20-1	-	CSASGGGSNEKLFF	TGCAGTGCTAGTGGCGGGGGGTCTAATGAAAAACTGTTTTTT
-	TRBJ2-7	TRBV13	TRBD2	CASSWPAREGREQYF	TGTGCCAGCAGCTGGCCGGCGCGGGAGGGCCGGGAGCAGTACTTC
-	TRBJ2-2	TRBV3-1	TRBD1	CASRHGQGVGELFF	TGTGCCAGCAGGCACGGACAGGGGGTCGGGGAGCTGTTTTTT
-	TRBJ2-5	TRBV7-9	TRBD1	CASSLAQGVKETQYF	TGTGCCAGCAGCTTAGCGCAGGGGGTGAAAGAGACCCAGTACTTC
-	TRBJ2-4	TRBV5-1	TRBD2	CASSPRGGAKNIQYF	TGCGCCAGCAGCCCCCGGGGGGGAGCCAAAAACATTCAGTACTTC
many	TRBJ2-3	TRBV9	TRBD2	CASSKRLAGISDTQYF	TGTGCCAGCAGCAAACGACTAGCGGGGATTTCAGATACGCAGTATTTT
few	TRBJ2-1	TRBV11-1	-	CASSYQGRRGSSYNEQFF	TGTGCCAGCAGCTATCAGGGGCGGCGGGGGTCCTCCTACAATGAGCAGTTCTTC
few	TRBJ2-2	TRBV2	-	CASRYPNGELFF	TGTGCCAGCAGATACCCCAACGGGGAGCTGTTTTTT
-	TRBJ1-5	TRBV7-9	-	CASSLSGPEPQHF	TGTGCCAGCAGCTTATCGGGGCCGGAGCCCCAGCATTTT
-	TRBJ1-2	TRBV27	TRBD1	CASSYVPPGQGIGGYTF	TGTGCCAGCAGTTACGTCCCCCCGGGACAGGGAATAGGGGGCTACACCTTC
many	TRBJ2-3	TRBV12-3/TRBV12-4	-	CASSQTRGSVGDTQYF	TGTGCCAGCAGCCAAACCCGGGGGAGCGTCGGGGATACGCAGTATTTT
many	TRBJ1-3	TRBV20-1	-	CSARDMAGGAGGNTIYF	TGCAGTGCTAGAGATATGGCCGGGGGGGCCGGGGGAAACACCATATATTTT
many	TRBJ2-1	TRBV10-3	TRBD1	CAISSNRGGDGTGANEQFF	TGTGCCATCAGCTCAAATAGGGGTGGTGACGGGACAGGGGCCAATGAGCAGTTCTTC
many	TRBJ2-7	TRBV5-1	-	CASSLDGYSSYEQYF	TGCGCCAGCAGCTTAGACGGCTATAGCTCCTACGAGCAGTACTTC
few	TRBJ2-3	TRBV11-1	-	CASSSSGRGSGSSTDTQYF	TGTGCCAGCAGCTCGTCCGGACGAGGGAGCGGGTCTAGCACAGATACGCAGTATTTT
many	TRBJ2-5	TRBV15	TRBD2	CATQRDTDGETQYF	TGTGCCACCCAGCGGGATACGGACGGGGAGACCCAGTACTTC
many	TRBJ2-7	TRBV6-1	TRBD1	CASSRDRKSYEQYF	TGTGCCAGCAGCCGGGACAGGAAGTCCTACGAGCAGTACTTC
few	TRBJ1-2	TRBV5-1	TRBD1	CASSWGQGAYGYTF	TGCGCCAGCAGCTGGGGACAGGGGGCCTATGGCTACACCTTC
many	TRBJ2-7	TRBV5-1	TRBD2	CASRGGGSASYEQYF	TGCGCCAGCCGGGGCGGCGGGAGTGCGTCCTACGAGCAGTACTTC
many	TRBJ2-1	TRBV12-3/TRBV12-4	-	CASSLAQVGYNEQFF	TGTGCCAGCAGTTTAGCGCAAGTAGGGTACAATGAGCAGTTCTTC